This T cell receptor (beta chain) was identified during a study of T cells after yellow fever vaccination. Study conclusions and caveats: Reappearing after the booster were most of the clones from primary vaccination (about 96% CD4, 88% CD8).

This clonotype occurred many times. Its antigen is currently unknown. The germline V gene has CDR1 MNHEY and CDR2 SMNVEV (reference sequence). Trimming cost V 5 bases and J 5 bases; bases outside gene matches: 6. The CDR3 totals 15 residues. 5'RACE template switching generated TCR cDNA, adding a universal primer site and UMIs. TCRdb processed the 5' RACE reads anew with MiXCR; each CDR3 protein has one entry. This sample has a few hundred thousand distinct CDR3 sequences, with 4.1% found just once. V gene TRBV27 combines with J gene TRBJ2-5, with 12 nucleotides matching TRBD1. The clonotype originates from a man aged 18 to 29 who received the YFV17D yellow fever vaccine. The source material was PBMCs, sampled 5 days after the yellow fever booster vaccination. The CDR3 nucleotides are TGTGCCAGCAGTACCGGGACAGGGGGCGCGGAGACCCAGTACTTC. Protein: CASSTGTGGAETQYF.